This entry lists 25 T cell receptor beta chains sequenced from one sample in a study of T-cell reconstitution after alpha-beta-depleted transplantation in children. As it was prepared, the TCRbeta library received unique molecular identifiers. TCRdb used MiXCR to reprocess the PCR reads, holding one entry per CDR3 protein. Among hundreds of thousands of distinct CDR3 sequences listed, approximately 15% were seen once. The specimen was PBMCs, mostly from graft donor cells, collected 360 days after TCRalphabeta/CD19-depleted stem cell transplant. Receptors originate from a male patient younger than 18 who had a stem cell transplant for acute lymphoblastic leukemia, so the T cells may come from the graft donor.

The J gene is TRBJ2-1, the V gene TRBV5-5, with 11 positions matching TRBD2. CDR1 is SGHKS and CDR2 is YYEKEE in the germline V gene (reference sequence). V lost 4 bases to trimming and J lost 0 bases; unmatched junction nucleotides: 9. The CDR3 consists of 18 residues. For the CDR3, the DNA is TGTGCCAGCAGCAGAGGGGTAGCGGGAGGGGGCTCCTACAATGAGCAGTTCTTC. Encoded protein: CASSRGVAGGGSYNEQFF.

Notes on this clonotype: The germline gene is not matched at one end of the junction; a read error may be the cause. This rearrangement joins TRBV12-3 or TRBV12-4 to TRBJ2-3, with D maybe TRBD1 (6 bases). This CDR3 has 18 residues. The chain's CDR3 is CASCLGLQGWRLTDTQYF. CDR3 DNA sequence: TGTGCCAGCTGTTTAGGCCTCCAGGGGTGGCGGCTCACAGATACGCAGTATTTT.

This clonotype came up a few times. This chain's CDR3 is CASSRGQGPADEQYF. The CDR3 bases are TGCGCCAGCAGCCGGGGACAGGGGCCAGCAGACGAGCAGTACTTC. V and J are TRBV4-1 and TRBJ2-7, with 10 positions matching TRBD1. The CDR3 contains 15 residues. The germline CDR1 and CDR2 sequences are MGHRA and YSYEKL. Germline trimming cut 4 bases from V and 5 bases from J; bases unmatched to any gene: 8.

The chain uses TRBV24-1 and TRBJ2-1; D is unclear. The V and J ends lost 0 bases and 14 bases respectively, with 10 bases between them. Germline-derived CDR1 and CDR2 are KGHDR and SFDVKD. This CDR3 has 12 residues. The DNA for the CDR3 is TGTGCCACCAGTGATTTGCGGCTTGGGGAGTTCTTC. Translated: CATSDLRLGEFF.

The table lists this clonotype with a count of one. The junction does not match germline at one end; this may be a read error. V gene TRBV11-2 combines with J gene TRBJ2-3; no definite D call. The germline V gene encodes CDR1 SGHAT and CDR2 FQNNGV. The CDR3 contains 14 residues. CDR3 in DNA: TGTGCCAACAGCCCTGACTTGAACACAGATACGCAGTATTTT. Residues: CANSPDLNTDTQYF.

Only a few counts were recorded for this clonotype. The chain recombines TRBV10-1 with TRBJ2-4; D gene unclear. Between the trimmed V and J ends, which lost 4 bases and 5 bases, there was a span of 12 bases. The germline CDR1 and CDR2 sequences are WNHNN and SYGVQD (reference sequence). The CDR3 runs 14 residues. The CDR3 sequence: CASSADGVQNIQYF. CDR3 DNA: TGCGCCAGCAGTGCTGACGGAGTTCAAAACATTCAGTACTTC.

The V gene is TRBV25-1, the J gene TRBJ2-7, with no clear D. The V end lost 2 bases, the J end lost 1 base, and 15 bases lay between the germline ends. Germline CDR1 and CDR2: MGHDK and SYGVNS. CDR3 size: 16 residues. CDR3: CASSETARPRSYEQYF. The CDR3 DNA reads as TGTGCCAGCAGTGAAACAGCCAGGCCCAGGTCCTACGAGCAGTACTTC.

Ten or more counts support this clonotype. CDR3 residues: CASRKNSNEQFF. CDR3 sequence (DNA): TGTGCCAGCAGGAAAAACTCGAATGAGCAGTTCTTC. The J gene is TRBJ2-1, the V gene TRBV28; unclear D gene. CDR3 length: 12 residues. Trimming cost V 6 bases and J 7 bases, with 10 bases left between them. Germline V CDR1 and CDR2: MDHEN, SYDVKM.

V is TRBV27 and J is TRBJ2-2, with D unresolved. V lost 4 bases to trimming and J lost 2 bases, with 5 bases between them. The CDR3 has 13 residues. Per the germline V gene, CDR1 is MNHEY and CDR2 is SMNVEV (reference sequence). CDR3 sequence reads: CASSYYNTGELFF. In DNA, the CDR3 is TGTGCCAGCAGTTACTACAACACCGGGGAGCTGTTTTTT.

This clonotype was recorded at least ten times. The chain joins TRBV21-1 to TRBJ2-1; the D call TRBD1 from the table was never checked on the DNA. TRBV21-1 is a recognized pseudogene. The CDR3 spans 15 residues. The chain's CDR3 is CASSERLRGGNEQFF. As DNA, the CDR3 is TGTGCCAGCAGCGAACGCCTCAGGGGGGGTAATGAGCAGTTCTTC.

This chain joins TRBV11-1 and TRBJ2-3, with TRBD2 matching 9 bases. The CDR3 length is 16 residues. After removal of 1 base from V and 6 bases from J, the junction contained 8 bases not matched to a gene. Germline-derived CDR1 and CDR2 are SGHAT and FQDESV (reference sequence). CDR3 DNA: TGTGCCAGCAGCTTAGGAGTGCGGGAGGGCCGTGATACGCAGTATTTT. Translating it yields CASSLGVREGRDTQYF.

This sequence joins TRBV20-1 and TRBJ2-7; D gene unclear. CDR1 DFQATT and CDR2 SNEGSKA come from the germline V gene (reference sequence). This CDR3 is 14 amino acids long. Trimming stripped 2 bases from V and 2 bases from J, with 13 bases between. For the CDR3, the DNA is TGCAGTGCTAGACCATCAGCAAGCCCCTACGAGCAGTACTTC. Translating it yields CSARPSASPYEQYF.

This clonotype was seen at least ten times. The V and J genes are TRBV10-3 and TRBJ2-7, with D maybe TRBD1 (5 bases). The germline gives CDR1 ENHRY, CDR2 SYGVKD. The CDR3 spans 15 residues. V lost 2 bases and J 1 base, leaving 12 bases between the germline ends. As DNA, the CDR3 is TGTGCCATCAGTGAGGCCCTACAGGATTCCTACGAGCAGTACTTC. Amino acids: CAISEALQDSYEQYF.

This clonotype was observed a few times. This chain uses TRBV4-2 with TRBJ1-5; D might be TRBD1 (6 bases). The germline gives CDR1 LGHNA, CDR2 YNFKEQ. Trimming pared 3 bases from V and 6 bases from J, leaving 15 bases between. The CDR3 has 15 residues. The CDR3 sequence is CASSHPGQGAQPQHF. Here the CDR3 DNA reads TGTGCCAGCAGCCATCCGGGACAAGGAGCTCAGCCCCAGCATTTT.

This clonotype was seen only a few times. The V and J genes are TRBV5-1 and TRBJ2-1, with 7 bases fitting TRBD2. Germline assignment: CDR1 SGHRS and CDR2 YFSETQ. The CDR3 covers 13 residues. The V segment lost 6 bases and the J segment 8 bases; nucleotides outside the gene matches: 8. CDR3 sequence: CASMWTSLDEQFF. DNA for the CDR3: TGCGCCAGCATGTGGACTAGTTTGGATGAGCAGTTCTTC.

The V and J genes are TRBV3-1 and TRBJ2-7; D remains ambiguous. V lost 0 bases and J 6 bases, leaving 9 bases between the germline ends. This CDR3 is 13 amino acids long. Germline V lookup: CDR1 LGHDT, CDR2 YNNKEL (reference sequence). As DNA, the CDR3 is TGTGCCAGCAGCCAAGACTCGGCAGGCGAGCAGTACTTC. It yields the protein CASSQDSAGEQYF.

V gene TRBV20-1 combines with J gene TRBJ1-1; D call uncertain. In germline, CDR1 is DFQATT, CDR2 SNEGSKA (reference sequence). Trimming removed 2 bases at V and 1 base at J, with 8 bases between. The CDR3 totals 13 residues. CDR3 nucleotides: TGCAGTGCTAGACGCGCTAGGAACACTGAAGCTTTCTTT. Protein sequence: CSARRARNTEAFF.

The rearrangement links TRBV30 to TRBJ2-7; the D gene is possibly TRBD2 (7 bases). Trimming took off 0 bases at V and 2 bases at J, with 17 bases between the two ends. From germline, CDR1 is GTSNPN and CDR2 SVGIG (reference sequence). The CDR3 extends over 16 amino acids. CDR3 nucleotides: TGTGCCTGGAGTGTCCGGAGGGGGGGCTTCACCTACGAGCAGTACTTC. It codes for CAWSVRRGGFTYEQYF.

The genes are TRBV20-1 and TRBJ2-7, with 8 bases identical to TRBD1. CDR3 length: 16 residues. CDR1 DFQATT and CDR2 SNEGSKA come from the germline V gene (reference sequence). V was pared by 3 bases and J by 0 bases, with 10 bases of the junction left unmatched. DNA of the CDR3: TGCAGTGCTAGGGGGGGCCGGGACAGGTCCTCCTACGAGCAGTACTTC. Residues: CSARGGRDRSSYEQYF.

This clonotype showed up just a few times. The rearrangement links TRBV5-1 to TRBJ2-2; D remains unclear. V was shortened by 0 bases and J by 4 bases, with 7 bases between the two germline ends. Germline V lookup: CDR1 SGHRS, CDR2 YFSETQ. The CDR3 has 14 residues. CDR3 nucleotide sequence: TGCGCCAGCAGCTTGGAGGAGCGCACCGGGGAGCTGTTTTTT. Translated, it gives CASSLEERTGELFF.

This chain connects TRBV13 to TRBJ2-7, with D perhaps assigned TRBD1 or TRBD2 (7 bases each). The germline CDR1 and CDR2 sequences are PRHDT and FYEKMQ (reference sequence). The V end was cut by 4 bases, the J end by 7 bases, with 20 bases between. The CDR3 spans 15 residues. The chain's CDR3 is CASSSGGAGGREQYF. The CDR3 DNA reads TGTGCCAGCAGCTCAGGGGGGGCCGGGGGGAGAGAGCAGTACTTC. The full variable domain, with the rest looked up from reference TRBV13 and TRBJ2-7, is AAGVIQSPRHLIKEKRETATLKCYPIPRHDTVYWYQQGPGQDPQFLISFYEKMQSDKGSIPDRFSAQQFSDYHSELNMSSLELGDSALYFCASSSGGAGGREQYFGPGTRLTVT.

The chain carries TRBV9 and TRBJ1-2, with 11 bases matching TRBD1. Germline CDR1 is SGDLS and CDR2 is YYNGEE. This CDR3 comprises 16 residues. Trimming at V came to 2 bases and at J to 2 bases, leaving 5 bases not matched to a gene. The CDR3 sequence: CASSVGDRGKNYGYTF. CDR3 coding DNA: TGTGCCAGCAGCGTCGGGGACAGGGGGAAGAACTATGGCTACACCTTC.

This chain joins TRBV11-2 and TRBJ2-3, with 12 bases fitting TRBD2. J lost 2 bases, V lost 5 bases, and 11 bases had no gene match. In germline, CDR1 is SGHAT, CDR2 FQNNGV. This CDR3 contains 18 residues. DNA of the CDR3: TGTGCCAGCAGCCCCAACCCATCTAGCGGGAGGGCCACAGATACGCAGTATTTT. It encodes CASSPNPSSGRATDTQYF.

This clonotype has more than one count but fewer than ten. The rearrangement joins TRBV6-5 to TRBJ1-3, with D maybe TRBD1 (5 bases). The length of the CDR3 is 16 residues. Per the germline V gene, CDR1 is MNHEY and CDR2 is SVGAGI. V dropped 0 bases and J dropped 4 bases, with 13 bases sitting between them. In DNA form, the CDR3 reads TGTGCCAGCAGTTACTCGACCAGGGTTGGCGGAAACACCATATATTTT. Translation: CASSYSTRVGGNTIYF.

In this sample, this clonotype turned up a few times. The chain links TRBV7-9 to TRBJ2-7; D remains unclear. CDR1 and CDR2 (germline): SEHNR, FQNEAQ (reference sequence). V gave up 5 bases and J gave up 6 bases, with 11 bases separating them. This CDR3 has 12 residues. This chain's CDR3 is CASSPLAVEQYF. The CDR3 nucleotides read TGTGCCAGCAGCCCCCTCGCCGTCGAGCAGTACTTC. Variable domain in full (rest from reference TRBV7-9 and TRBJ2-7): DTGVSQNPRHKITKRGQNVTFRCDPISEHNRLYWYRQTLGQGPEFLTYFQNEAQLEKSRLLSDRFSAERPKGSFSTLEIQRTEQGDSAMYLCASSPLAVEQYFGPGTRLTVT.